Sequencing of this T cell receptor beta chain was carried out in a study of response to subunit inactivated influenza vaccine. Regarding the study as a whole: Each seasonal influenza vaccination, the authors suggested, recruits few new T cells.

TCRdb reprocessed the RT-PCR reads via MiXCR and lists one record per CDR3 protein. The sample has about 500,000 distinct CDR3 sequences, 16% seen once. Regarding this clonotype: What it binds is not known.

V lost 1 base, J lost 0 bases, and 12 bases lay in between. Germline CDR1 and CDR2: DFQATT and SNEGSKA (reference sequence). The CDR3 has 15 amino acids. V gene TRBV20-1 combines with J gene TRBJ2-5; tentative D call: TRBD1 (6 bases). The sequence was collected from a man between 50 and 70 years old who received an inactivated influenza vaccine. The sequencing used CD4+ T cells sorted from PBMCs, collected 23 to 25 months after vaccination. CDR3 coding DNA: TGCAGTGCTAGAGTTGCGACAGGATACCAAGAGACCCAGTACTTC. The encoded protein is CSARVATGYQETQYF.